Listed here are 27 T cell receptor beta chains from one sample, sequenced in a study of Tregs in tolerant kidney transplant recipients. Sequencing was performed with immunoSEQ multiplex PCR; in TCRdb, only in-frame clones are kept and a portion is missing. The sample records fewer than 150,000 clones, about 90% being singletons. Sequenced sample: CD4+ T cells from blood. Receptor source: a human donor in good health.

The rearrangement links TRBV19 to TRBJ2-5; a weak D match, TRBD2 (6 bases). CDR1 and CDR2 from the germline V gene are LNHDA and SQIVND (reference sequence). This CDR3 comprises 15 residues. Trimming took 3 bases from V and 6 from J, leaving 17 bases between them. CDR3: CASSITGSAGKTQYF. The CDR3, as DNA: TGTGCCAGTAGTATTACCGGGAGTGCGGGGAAGACCCAGTACTTC.

The chain uses TRBV19 and TRBJ2-1; 8 bases map to TRBD2. Trimming at V came to 5 bases and at J to 10 bases, leaving 7 bases not matched to a gene. Germline loops: CDR1 LNHDA, CDR2 SQIVND (reference sequence). This CDR3 contains 13 residues. Written as DNA, the CDR3 is TGTGCCAGTAGTCCCAGTCGCGGGGGGGAGCAGTTCTTC. This gives the protein CASSPSRGGEQFF.

This clone was detected only once. The rearrangement joins TRBV18 to TRBJ1-1; 9 bases match TRBD1. The CDR3 extends over 17 amino acids. Unmatched junction bases numbered 9, after V lost 0 bases and J lost 4 bases. Germline V CDR1 and CDR2: KGHSH, LQKENI. CDR3: CASSPPGNRGRATEAFF. CDR3 sequence (DNA): TGTGCCAGCTCACCACCGGGGAACAGGGGGCGAGCCACTGAAGCTTTCTTT.

The chain carries TRBV6-4 and TRBJ2-1, with D perhaps matching TRBD2 (6 bases). The CDR3 has 14 amino acids. CDR1 and CDR2 (germline): MRHNA, SNTAGT. Trimming shortened V by 6 bases and J by 6 bases, and 15 bases separated the two germline ends. The CDR3 nucleotides read TGTGCCAGCAGCCAGGGACTGTCTTCCAATGAGCAGTTCTTC. Its translation is CASSQGLSSNEQFF.

V usage is TRBV5-6 and J usage is TRBJ2-5; 8 bases are shared with TRBD1. Unmatched junction bases numbered 3, after V lost 3 bases and J lost 5 bases. The CDR3 covers 13 residues. Germline assignment: CDR1 SGHDT and CDR2 YYEEEE. The CDR3 region is CASSSYRGETQYF. The CDR3 DNA follows: TGTGCCAGCAGCTCATACAGGGGGGAGACCCAGTACTTC.

The rearrangement joins TRBV14 to TRBJ1-1; D possibly corresponds to TRBD1 (5 bases). CDR3 size: 16 residues. CDR1 SGHDN and CDR2 FVKESK come from the germline V gene. Trimming removed 4 bases from V and 0 bases from J, with 15 bases in between. CDR3: CASSRWGDYMNTEAFF. CDR3 nucleotide sequence: TGTGCCAGCAGCCGTTGGGGGGACTATATGAACACTGAAGCTTTCTTT.

This clone was recorded only once. The chain has TRBV2 and TRBJ1-1; D unresolved. The germline V gene has CDR1 SNHLY and CDR2 FYNNEI. CDR3 length: 11 amino acids. V lost 7 bases and J 1 base, leaving 4 bases between the germline ends. CDR3 loop: CASMTNTEAFF. DNA for the CDR3: TGTGCCAGCATGACGAACACTGAAGCTTTCTTT.

The chain carries TRBV25-1 and TRBJ1-2, with D perhaps matching TRBD1 (6 bases). Germline V gene sequence: CDR1 MGHDK, CDR2 SYGVNS. The CDR3 length is 16 residues. V was cut by 5 bases and J by 0 bases, with 16 bases left in between. The CDR3 loop reads CASSPLRGVANYGYTF. CDR3 nucleotide sequence: TGTGCCAGCAGTCCCCTCAGGGGCGTAGCTAACTATGGCTACACCTTC.

The rearrangement links TRBV11-3 to TRBJ2-2; D unclear. This CDR3 has 17 residues. Trimming took 3 bases from V and 0 from J, leaving 14 bases between them. From germline, CDR1 is SGHNT and CDR2 YENEEA. CDR3 nucleotides: TGTGCCAGCAGCTTTTCTTACGGGTTCGCGAACACCGGGGAGCTGTTTTTT. Its protein is CASSFSYGFANTGELFF.

The rearrangement joins TRBV19 to TRBJ2-5; weak D call: TRBD2 (6 bases). The germline CDR1 and CDR2 sequences are LNHDA and SQIVND (reference sequence). This CDR3 is 14 amino acids long. With 5 bases removed from V and 7 bases from J, the gap between germline ends came to 17 bases. CDR3 nucleotide sequence: TGTGCCAGTAGTGACGACTGGGCGGGGTGGACCCAGTACTTC. This encodes CASSDDWAGWTQYF.

The J gene is TRBJ1-4, the V gene TRBV6-1; 8 positions match TRBD1. The CDR3 runs to 15 residues. Germline assignment: CDR1 MNHNS and CDR2 SASEGT. V dropped 3 bases and J dropped 10; count of bases not matched to a gene: 10. This chain's CDR3 is CASSDPGQGSGKLFF. The CDR3 DNA reads TGTGCCAGCAGTGACCCCGGACAGGGATCTGGAAAACTGTTTTTT.

The CDR3 loop is CASSQLGIAGGPRETQYF. The CDR3 region has the DNA TGTGCCAGCAGCCAATTAGGGATAGCGGGGGGGCCTCGAGAGACCCAGTACTTC. The genes are TRBV4-2 and TRBJ2-5, with 11 bases matching TRBD2. Germline V CDR1 and CDR2: LGHNA, YNFKEQ. V shed 2 bases, J shed 4 bases, and the junction held 12 bases outside the gene matches. This CDR3 comprises 18 residues.

The chain combines TRBV6-1 with TRBJ2-4; 8 nucleotides agree with TRBD2. The CDR3 is made up of 15 amino acids. Trimming took 4 bases from V and 4 from J; bases not matched to a gene: 6. Germline V CDR1 and CDR2: MNHNS, SASEGT. CDR3 in DNA: TGTGCCAGCAGTGGACTAGCGAGAATAAAAAACATTCAGTACTTC. Amino acids: CASSGLARIKNIQYF.

The chain recombines TRBV29-1 with TRBJ1-2; 8 bases are shared with TRBD1. This CDR3 is built from 13 residues. The trim removed 4 bases at V and 7 bases at J, leaving 8 bases unmatched. Germline V CDR1 and CDR2: SQVTM, ANQGSEA. CDR3 sequence reads: CSVGGQGAVGYTF. The CDR3 DNA sequence: TGCAGCGTTGGGGGGCAGGGGGCGGTTGGCTACACCTTC.

CDR3: CASSLGNRGQGNSPLHF. CDR3 bases: TGTGCCAGCAGCTTAGGGAACAGGGGGCAGGGTAATTCACCCCTCCACTTT. The chain links TRBV7-3 to TRBJ1-6; 9 bases line up with TRBD1. Trimming took 2 bases from V and 6 from J; bases not matched to a gene: 8. The CDR3 contains 17 residues. Germline values: CDR1 SGHTA, CDR2 FQGTGA.

The J gene is TRBJ1-3, the V gene TRBV7-9; 7 bases match TRBD1. From germline, CDR1 is SEHNR and CDR2 FQNEAQ (reference sequence). The CDR3 is 15 amino acids. With 3 bases clipped from V and 4 bases from J, the junction kept 6 bases outside the gene matches. DNA for the CDR3: TGTGCCAGCAGCTTGAGGGGGCCCACCGGAAACACCATATATTTT. This translates into CASSLRGPTGNTIYF.

This clone was seen just once. The chain has TRBV5-1 and TRBJ2-5; D unclear. The CDR3 has 13 amino acids. Trimming removed 3 bases from V and 1 base from J, with 7 bases in between. Per the germline V gene, CDR1 is SGHRS and CDR2 is YFSETQ. The CDR3 reads CASSSGVQETQYF. The CDR3 nucleotides are TGCGCCAGCAGCTCCGGCGTCCAAGAGACCCAGTACTTC.

V usage is TRBV11-3 and J usage is TRBJ2-2, with D possibly being TRBD1 (5 bases). The V end lost 1 base, the J end lost 0 bases, and 6 bases lay between the germline ends. This CDR3 has 15 residues. Per germline, CDR1 SGHNT and CDR2 YENEEA. The CDR3 protein is CASSLGGANTGELFF. The CDR3, as DNA: TGTGCCAGCAGCTTAGGGGGCGCGAACACCGGGGAGCTGTTTTTT.

This chain uses TRBV27 with TRBJ1-5; 8 bases agree with TRBD1. J lost 5 bases, V lost 4 bases, and 13 bases had no gene match. This CDR3 is built from 17 residues. Germline V gives CDR1 MNHEY, CDR2 SMNVEV (reference sequence). Written as DNA, the CDR3 is TGTGCCAGCAGTTGGAGGCGTGGGGCAGGGGGCCATCAGCCCCAGCATTTT. This codes for CASSWRRGAGGHQPQHF.

The chain links TRBV7-3 to TRBJ2-2, with a weak D call TRBD1 (5 bases). Germline CDR1 is SGHTA and CDR2 is FQGTGA. V lost 5 bases and J lost 3, with 10 bases in between. There are 14 residues in the CDR3. This CDR3 reads CASSDQGYTGELFF. The CDR3, as DNA: TGTGCCAGCAGCGACCAGGGATACACCGGGGAGCTGTTTTTT.

The chain couples TRBV29-1 to TRBJ2-3; 7 nucleotides align to TRBD1. This CDR3 has 14 amino acids. Unmatched junction bases numbered 9, after V lost 4 bases and J lost 5 bases. From germline, CDR1 is SQVTM and CDR2 ANQGSEA. The CDR3 spells CSVVEGGALDTQYF. Here the CDR3 DNA reads TGCAGCGTTGTTGAAGGGGGCGCCTTAGATACGCAGTATTTT.

The rearrangement links TRBV7-9 to TRBJ1-2, with D perhaps matching TRBD1 (5 bases). With 5 bases removed from V and 7 bases from J, the gap between germline ends came to 20 bases. The CDR3 runs 15 residues. Germline values: CDR1 SEHNR, CDR2 FQNEAQ (reference sequence). CDR3 in amino acids: CASSPIGSGFLGYTF. CDR3 nucleotide sequence: TGTGCCAGCAGCCCTATCGGGTCAGGGTTTCTTGGCTACACCTTC.

The chain combines TRBV30 with TRBJ2-7; 12 nucleotides line up with TRBD2. The germline gives CDR1 GTSNPN, CDR2 SVGIG (reference sequence). This CDR3 region has 18 residues. V lost 0 bases, J lost 1 base, and 10 bases stayed unmatched. The CDR3 coding sequence is TGTGCCTGGAGTGTACAGGCTAGCGGGGGGGCCAGGTCCTACGAGCAGTACTTC. Translation gives CAWSVQASGGARSYEQYF.

DNA of the CDR3: TGTGCCATCAGTGAGAGGGGGGGGCCTAACTATGGCTACACCTTC. Protein: CAISERGGPNYGYTF. The genes are TRBV10-3 and TRBJ1-2, with a possible D match to TRBD1 (6 bases). The CDR3 has 15 amino acids. The ends were cut back, 2 bases at V and 0 bases at J, with 10 bases in the middle. The germline gives CDR1 ENHRY, CDR2 SYGVKD.

The V and J genes are TRBV11-2 and TRBJ2-1; D possibly corresponds to TRBD2 (5 bases). V shed 5 bases and J shed 1 base, with 9 bases lying between them. Germline assignment: CDR1 SGHAT and CDR2 FQNNGV. This CDR3 has 14 amino acids. CDR3 amino acids: CASSPGISYNEQFF. CDR3 nucleotides: TGTGCCAGCAGCCCCGGGATATCCTACAATGAGCAGTTCTTC.

The chain employs TRBV5-1 and TRBJ2-7; D is possibly TRBD1 (6 bases). The CDR3 contains 14 residues. CDR1 is SGHRS and CDR2 is YFSETQ in the germline V gene. Trimming shortened V by 3 bases and J by 1 base, and 11 bases separated the two germline ends. The CDR3 reads CASSSQTGSYEQYF. The CDR3 nucleotides are TGCGCCAGCAGCTCCCAGACAGGTTCCTACGAGCAGTACTTC.

This clone was seen a single time. The genes are TRBV19 and TRBJ1-1; D remains ambiguous. Trimming took 6 bases from V and 3 from J, leaving 5 bases between them. CDR3 length: 11 residues. The germline CDR1 and CDR2 sequences are LNHDA and SQIVND (reference sequence). DNA for the CDR3: TGTGCCAGTAGGATTCACACTGAAGCTTTCTTT. Protein: CASRIHTEAFF.